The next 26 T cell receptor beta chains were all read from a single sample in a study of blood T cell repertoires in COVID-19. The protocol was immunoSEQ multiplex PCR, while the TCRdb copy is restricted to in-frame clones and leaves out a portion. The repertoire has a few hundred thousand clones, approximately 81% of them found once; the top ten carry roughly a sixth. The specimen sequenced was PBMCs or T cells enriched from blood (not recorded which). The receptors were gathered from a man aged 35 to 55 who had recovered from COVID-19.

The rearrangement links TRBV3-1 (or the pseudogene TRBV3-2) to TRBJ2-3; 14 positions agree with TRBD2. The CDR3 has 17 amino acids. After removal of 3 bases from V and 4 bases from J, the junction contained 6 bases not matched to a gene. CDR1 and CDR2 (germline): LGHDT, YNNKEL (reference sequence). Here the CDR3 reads CASSQEGLAGEADTQYF. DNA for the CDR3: TGTGCCAGCAGCCAGGAGGGACTAGCGGGAGAGGCAGATACGCAGTATTTT.

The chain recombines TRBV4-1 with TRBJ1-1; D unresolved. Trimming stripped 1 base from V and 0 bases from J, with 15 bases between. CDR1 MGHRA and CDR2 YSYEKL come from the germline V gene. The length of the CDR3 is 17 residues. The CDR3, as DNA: TGCGCCAGCAGCCAAGGGAGGATATGGGAGATGAACACTGAAGCTTTCTTT. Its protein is CASSQGRIWEMNTEAFF.

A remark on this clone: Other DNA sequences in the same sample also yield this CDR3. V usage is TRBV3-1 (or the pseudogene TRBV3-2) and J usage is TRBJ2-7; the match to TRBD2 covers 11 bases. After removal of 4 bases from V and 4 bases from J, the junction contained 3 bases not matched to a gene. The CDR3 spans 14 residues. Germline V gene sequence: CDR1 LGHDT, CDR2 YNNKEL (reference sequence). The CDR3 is CASSLAGGPYEQYF. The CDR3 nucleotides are TGTGCCAGCAGCCTAGCGGGAGGGCCATACGAGCAGTACTTC.

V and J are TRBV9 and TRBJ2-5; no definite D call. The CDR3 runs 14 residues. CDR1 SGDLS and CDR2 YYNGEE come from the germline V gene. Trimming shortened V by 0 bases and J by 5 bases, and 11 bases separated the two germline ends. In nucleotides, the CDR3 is TGTGCCAGCAGCGTAGACGGGTTATCTGAGACCCAGTACTTC. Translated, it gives CASSVDGLSETQYF. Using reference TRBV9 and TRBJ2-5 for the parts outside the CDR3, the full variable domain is DSGVTQTPKHLITATGQRVTLRCSPRSGDLSVYWYQQSLDQGLQFLIQYYNGEERAKGNILERFSAQQFPDLHSELNLSSLELGDSALYFCASSVDGLSETQYFGPGTRLLVL.

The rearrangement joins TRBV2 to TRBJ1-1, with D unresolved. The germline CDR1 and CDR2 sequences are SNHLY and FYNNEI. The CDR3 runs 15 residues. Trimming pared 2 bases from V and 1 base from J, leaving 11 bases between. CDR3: CASSELARSNTEAFF. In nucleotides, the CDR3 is TGTGCCAGCAGTGAATTGGCCAGATCGAACACTGAAGCTTTCTTT.

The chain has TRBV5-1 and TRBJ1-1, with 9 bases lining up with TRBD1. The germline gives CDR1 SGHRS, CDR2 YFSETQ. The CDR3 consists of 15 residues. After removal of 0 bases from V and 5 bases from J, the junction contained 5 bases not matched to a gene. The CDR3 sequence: CASSLDGQGWTEAFF. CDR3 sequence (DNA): TGCGCCAGCAGCTTGGACGGACAGGGGTGGACTGAAGCTTTCTTT.

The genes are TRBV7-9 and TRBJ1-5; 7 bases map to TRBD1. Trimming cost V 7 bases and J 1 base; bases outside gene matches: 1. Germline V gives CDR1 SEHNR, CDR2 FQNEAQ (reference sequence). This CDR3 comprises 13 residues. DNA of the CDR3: TGTGCCAGCAACAGGGGAAGCAATCAGCCCCAGCATTTT. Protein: CASNRGSNQPQHF. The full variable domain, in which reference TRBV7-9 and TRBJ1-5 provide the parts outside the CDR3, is DTGVSQNPRHKITKRGQNVTFRCDPISEHNRLYWYRQTLGQGPEFLTYFQNEAQLEKSRLLSDRFSAERPKGSFSTLEIQRTEQGDSAMYLCASNRGSNQPQHFGDGTRLSIL.

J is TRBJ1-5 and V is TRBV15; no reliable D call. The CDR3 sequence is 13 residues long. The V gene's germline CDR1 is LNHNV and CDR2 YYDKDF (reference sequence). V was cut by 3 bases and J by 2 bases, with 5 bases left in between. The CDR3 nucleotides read TGTGCCACCAGCAGCCGGGGCAATCAGCCCCAGCATTTT. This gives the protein CATSSRGNQPQHF.

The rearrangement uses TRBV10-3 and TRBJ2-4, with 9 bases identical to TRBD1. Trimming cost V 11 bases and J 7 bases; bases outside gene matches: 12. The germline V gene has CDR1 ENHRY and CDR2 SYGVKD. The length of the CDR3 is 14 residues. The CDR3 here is CAVSPGTGQNIQYF. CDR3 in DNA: TGTGCCGTCTCCCCAGGGACAGGGCAGAACATTCAGTACTTC.

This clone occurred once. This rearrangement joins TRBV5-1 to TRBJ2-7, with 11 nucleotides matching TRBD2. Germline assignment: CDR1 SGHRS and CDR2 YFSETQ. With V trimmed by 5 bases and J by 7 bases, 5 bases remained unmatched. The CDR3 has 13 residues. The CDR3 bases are TGCGCCAGCAGACCCGGGACTAGCGGTGAGCAGTACTTC. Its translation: CASRPGTSGEQYF.

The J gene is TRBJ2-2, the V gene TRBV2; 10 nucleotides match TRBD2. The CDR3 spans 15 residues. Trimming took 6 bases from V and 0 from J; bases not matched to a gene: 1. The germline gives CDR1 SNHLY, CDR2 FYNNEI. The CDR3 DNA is TGTGCCAGCAGACTAGCGGGAACGAACACCGGGGAGCTGTTTTTT. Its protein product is CASRLAGTNTGELFF. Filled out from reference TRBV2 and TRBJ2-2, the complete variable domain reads EPEVTQTPSHQVTQMGQEVILRCVPISNHLYFYWYRQILGQKVEFLVSFYNNEISEKSEIFDDQFSVERPDGSNFTLKIRSTKLEDSAMYFCASRLAGTNTGELFFGEGSRLTVL.

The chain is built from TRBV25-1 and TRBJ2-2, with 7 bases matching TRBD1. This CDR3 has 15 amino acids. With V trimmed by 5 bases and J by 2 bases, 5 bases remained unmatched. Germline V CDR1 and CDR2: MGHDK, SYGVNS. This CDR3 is CASSRRDSNTGELFF. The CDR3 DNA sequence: TGTGCCAGCAGTCGCCGGGACAGCAACACCGGGGAGCTGTTTTTT.

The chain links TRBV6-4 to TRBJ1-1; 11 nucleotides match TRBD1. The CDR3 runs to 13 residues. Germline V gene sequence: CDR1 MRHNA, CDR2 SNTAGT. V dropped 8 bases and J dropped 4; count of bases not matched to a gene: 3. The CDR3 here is CASRGQGATEAFF. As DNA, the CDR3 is TGTGCCAGCCGAGGACAGGGGGCCACTGAAGCTTTCTTT.

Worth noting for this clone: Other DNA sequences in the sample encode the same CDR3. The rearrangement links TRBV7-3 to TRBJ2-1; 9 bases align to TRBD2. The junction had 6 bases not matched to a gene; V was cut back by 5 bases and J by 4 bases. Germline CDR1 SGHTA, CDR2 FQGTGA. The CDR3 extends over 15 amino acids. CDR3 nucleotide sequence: TGTGCCAGCAGCCTGAGACTAGCGGAATACAATGAGCAGTTCTTC. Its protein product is CASSLRLAEYNEQFF. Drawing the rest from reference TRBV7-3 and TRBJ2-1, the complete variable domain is GAGVSQTPSNKVTEKGKYVELRCDPISGHTALYWYRQSLGQGPEFLIYFQGTGAADDSGLPNDRFFAVRPEGSVSTLKIQRTERGDSAVYLCASSLRLAEYNEQFFGPGTRLTVL.

Here the CDR3 reads CAWSYRVSNEKLFF. The DNA for the CDR3 is TGTGCCTGGAGTTACCGGGTCTCTAATGAAAAACTGTTTTTT. V and J are TRBV30 and TRBJ1-4; D is unclear. Trimming took off 2 bases at V and 3 bases at J, with 10 bases between the two ends. Germline V lookup: CDR1 GTSNPN, CDR2 SVGIG (reference sequence). The CDR3 is made up of 14 amino acids.

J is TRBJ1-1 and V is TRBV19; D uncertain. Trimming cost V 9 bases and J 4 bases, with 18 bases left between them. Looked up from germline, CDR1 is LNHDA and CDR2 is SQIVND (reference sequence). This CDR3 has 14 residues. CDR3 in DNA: TGTGCCAGGGAGAAGGCCGGGTCGGGCACTGAAGCTTTCTTT. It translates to CAREKAGSGTEAFF.

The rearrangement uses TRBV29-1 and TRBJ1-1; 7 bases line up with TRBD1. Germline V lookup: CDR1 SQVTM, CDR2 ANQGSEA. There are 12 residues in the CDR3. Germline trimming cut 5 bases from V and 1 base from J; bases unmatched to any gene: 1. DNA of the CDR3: TGCAGCGTTCGACAGGGGAACACTGAAGCTTTCTTT. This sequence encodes CSVRQGNTEAFF.

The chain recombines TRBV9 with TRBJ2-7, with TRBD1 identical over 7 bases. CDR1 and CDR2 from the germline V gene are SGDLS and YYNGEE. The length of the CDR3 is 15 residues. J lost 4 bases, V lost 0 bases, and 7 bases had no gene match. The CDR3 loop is CASSVGGQAEYEQYF. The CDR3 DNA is TGTGCCAGCAGCGTAGGAGGACAGGCCGAGTACGAGCAGTACTTC. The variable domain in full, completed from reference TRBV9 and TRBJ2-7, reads DSGVTQTPKHLITATGQRVTLRCSPRSGDLSVYWYQQSLDQGLQFLIQYYNGEERAKGNILERFSAQQFPDLHSELNLSSLELGDSALYFCASSVGGQAEYEQYFGPGTRLTVT.

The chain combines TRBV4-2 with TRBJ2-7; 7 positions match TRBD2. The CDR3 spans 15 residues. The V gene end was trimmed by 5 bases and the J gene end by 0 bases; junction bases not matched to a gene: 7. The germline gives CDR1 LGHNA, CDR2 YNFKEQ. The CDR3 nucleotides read TGTGCCAGCAGCGTCCCTGGCGGGAGCTCCTACGAGCAGTACTTC. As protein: CASSVPGGSSYEQYF.

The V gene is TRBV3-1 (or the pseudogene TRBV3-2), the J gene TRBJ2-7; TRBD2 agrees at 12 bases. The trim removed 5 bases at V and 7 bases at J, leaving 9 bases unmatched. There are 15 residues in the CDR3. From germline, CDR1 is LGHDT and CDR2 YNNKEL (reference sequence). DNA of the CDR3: TGTGCCAGCAGCTCGCTAGCGGGAGGGCCTCAAGAGCAGTACTTC. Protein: CASSSLAGGPQEQYF.

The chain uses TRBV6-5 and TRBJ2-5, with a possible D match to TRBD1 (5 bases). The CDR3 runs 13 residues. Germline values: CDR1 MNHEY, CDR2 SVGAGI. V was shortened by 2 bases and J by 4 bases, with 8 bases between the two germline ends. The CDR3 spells CASSYGRGETQYF. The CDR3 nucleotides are TGTGCCAGCAGTTACGGTAGGGGAGAGACCCAGTACTTC.

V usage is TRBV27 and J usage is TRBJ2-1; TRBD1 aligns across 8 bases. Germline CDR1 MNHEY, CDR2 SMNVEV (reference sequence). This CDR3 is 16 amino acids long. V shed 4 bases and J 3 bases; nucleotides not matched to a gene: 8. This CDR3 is CASSSSRTGIYNEQFF. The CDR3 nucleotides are TGTGCCAGCAGTTCATCAAGGACAGGGATCTACAATGAGCAGTTCTTC.

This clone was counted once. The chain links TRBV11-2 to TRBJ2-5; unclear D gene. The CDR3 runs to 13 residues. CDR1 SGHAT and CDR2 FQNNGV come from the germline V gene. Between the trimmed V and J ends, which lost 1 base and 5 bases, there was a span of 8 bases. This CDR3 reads CASSLGVAETQYF. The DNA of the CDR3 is TGTGCCAGCAGCTTAGGAGTAGCTGAGACCCAGTACTTC. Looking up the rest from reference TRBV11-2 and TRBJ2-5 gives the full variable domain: EAGVAQSPRYKIIEKRQSVAFWCNPISGHATLYWYQQILGQGPKLLIQFQNNGVVDDSQLPKDRFSAERLKGVDSTLKIQPAKLEDSAVYLCASSLGVAETQYFGPGTRLLVL.

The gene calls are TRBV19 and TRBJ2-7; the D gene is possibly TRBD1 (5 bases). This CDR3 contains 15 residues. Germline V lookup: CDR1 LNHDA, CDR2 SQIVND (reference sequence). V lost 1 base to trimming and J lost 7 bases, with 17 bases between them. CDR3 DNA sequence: TGTGCCAGTAGTATAGTCGGCAGGGCGGTGATTGAGCAGTACTTC. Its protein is CASSIVGRAVIEQYF. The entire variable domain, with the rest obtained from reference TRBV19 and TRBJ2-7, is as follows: DGGITQSPKYLFRKEGQNVTLSCEQNLNHDAMYWYRQDPGQGLRLIYYSQIVNDFQKGDIAEGYSVSREKKESFPLTVTSAQKNPTAFYLCASSIVGRAVIEQYFGPGTRLTVT.

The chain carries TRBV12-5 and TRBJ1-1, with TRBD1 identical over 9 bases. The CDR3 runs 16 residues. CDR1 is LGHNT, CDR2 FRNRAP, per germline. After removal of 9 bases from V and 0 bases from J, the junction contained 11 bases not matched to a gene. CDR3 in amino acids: CASSTGGGGMNTEAFF. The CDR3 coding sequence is TGTGCTAGCTCCACAGGGGGCGGAGGGATGAACACTGAAGCTTTCTTT.

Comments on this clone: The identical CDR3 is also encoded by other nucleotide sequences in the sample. CDR3 DNA sequence: TGTGCCAGCAGCTCCGACAGGAACACTGAAGCTTTCTTT. Translating gives CASSSDRNTEAFF. The chain couples TRBV7-3 to TRBJ1-1; possibly TRBD1 for D (5 bases). The CDR3 is made up of 13 amino acids. Germline V gene sequence: CDR1 SGHTA, CDR2 FQGTGA. With 4 bases removed from V and 1 base from J, the gap between germline ends came to 7 bases.